These T cell receptor beta chains were read from a single sample in a study of shared clonotypes between healthy human individuals. Using immunoSEQ multiplex PCR, the repertoire was profiled, and TCRdb retains in-frame clones only, with some absent. The table shows about 1.5 million clones, with 98% occurring only once. Sequenced sample: naive CD4+ T cells sorted from blood. These receptor sequences come from a man between 25 and 39 years old in good health. Each CDR3 is given with its conserved first and last residue.

j_gene | len | v_gene | CDR3aa
TRBJ1-4 | 16 | TRBV9 | CASSAPNRGVNEKLFF
TRBJ2-1 | 14 | TRBV6-1 | CASSEAPIYNEQFF
TRBJ2-7 | 15 | TRBV5-6 | CASSRGTVPAYEQYF
TRBJ2-1 | 16 | TRBV7-7 | CASSHRTSPSYNEQFF
TRBJ2-5 | 13 | TRBV18 | CASSPTGEETQYF
TRBJ2-1 | 16 | TRBV5-1 | CASSLTSGYSYNEQFF
TRBJ2-7 | 14 | TRBV9 | CASSVASSPYEQYF
TRBJ1-5 | 16 | TRBV6-5 | CASSSDQGAVNQPQHF
TRBJ1-2 | 13 | TRBV5-1 | CASSLDLPYGYTF
TRBJ2-5 | 19 | TRBV18 | CASSSKPTGTSGNTETQYF
TRBJ2-1 | 13 | TRBV2 | CASRRGAYNEQFF
TRBJ2-3 | 13 | TRBV14 | CASSWQGADTQYF
TRBJ2-5 | 15 | TRBV11-2 | CASSSIRGDKETQYF
TRBJ2-3 | 15 | TRBV4-1 | CASSQHGGSTDTQYF
TRBJ2-1 | 15 | TRBV14 | CASSQDGTAYNEQFF
TRBJ2-2 | 15 | TRBV11-3 | CASSSRTSGTGELFF
TRBJ2-2 | 13 | TRBV6-6 | CAGGLAGAGELFF
TRBJ2-5 | 13 | TRBV10-3 | CAISPGQQETQYF
TRBJ2-7 | 11 | TRBV30 | CAWSVLYEQYF
TRBJ2-1 | 11 | TRBV5-4 | CASSLTNEQFF
TRBJ2-1 | 15 | TRBV27 | CASTPLAGDYNEQFF
TRBJ2-7 | 16 | TRBV29-1 | CSVKKVAGENGYEQYF
TRBJ1-5 | 17 | TRBV18 | CASSPRSGTYSNQPQHF
TRBJ1-1 | 14 | TRBV9 | CASSVAGGNTEAFF
TRBJ2-5 | 12 | TRBV6-5 | CASGRGEETQYF
TRBJ1-2 | 14 | TRBV4-1 | CASSQDPPRSGYTF
TRBJ2-7 | 14 | TRBV5-1 | CASSLTSGRWEQYF
TRBJ2-7 | 11 | TRBV2 | CASRFGPDSYF
TRBJ2-5 | 14 | TRBV5-1 | CASSLGGGQETQYF
TRBJ2-1 | 15 | TRBV7-2 | CASSLGGRRGNEQFF
TRBJ2-2 | 17 | TRBV19 | CASRQSLAGVRTGELFF
TRBJ2-5 | 17 | TRBV5-4 | CASSSGASGMRLETQYF
TRBJ2-6 | 16 | TRBV19 | CASSTTGSPGANVLTF